This T cell receptor beta chain was sequenced in a study of cytomegalovirus exposure and HLA in healthy donors. Study results and limitations: Reports indicated that the classifier achieved high specificity and sensitivity in diagnosing cytomegalovirus status. Relative to the approximately 670-donor mean, N-insertions were reportedly fewer in an Asian-associated ancestry cluster in a later analysis. A later analysis showed HLA-associated TCR beta chains outstripping equally common others in clonal expansion.

Germline CDR1 is SNHLY and CDR2 is FYNNEI. CDR3 length equals 17 residues. Vbeta (60) and Jbeta (13) primers were used in the PCR. Authors' data handling: Roughly 11 million shared chains were among around 78 million unique TCR beta chains counted in a later analysis. TCRdb keeps only in-frame clones here, not all; method: immunoSEQ multiplex PCR. V and J calls and clone size come straight from that table; D and trimming were deduced from the DNA. Of about 140,000 clones detected, more than 60% appear once; the ten largest clones hold over 9.5%. Points on this clone: Its antigen is as yet unknown.

V and J are TRBV2 and TRBJ2-5; tentative D call: TRBD1 (6 bases). The last part of the DNA fits TRBJ2-7 better; the J call may be wrong. Specimen: PBMCs. This TCR derives from a man aged 25-45 years in good health and CMV-seropositive. The CDR3 region is CASSRSEYRDDSYEQYF. CDR3 nucleotides: TGTGCCAGCAGCCGGAGTGAGTACAGGGACGATTCTTACGAGCAGTACTTC.